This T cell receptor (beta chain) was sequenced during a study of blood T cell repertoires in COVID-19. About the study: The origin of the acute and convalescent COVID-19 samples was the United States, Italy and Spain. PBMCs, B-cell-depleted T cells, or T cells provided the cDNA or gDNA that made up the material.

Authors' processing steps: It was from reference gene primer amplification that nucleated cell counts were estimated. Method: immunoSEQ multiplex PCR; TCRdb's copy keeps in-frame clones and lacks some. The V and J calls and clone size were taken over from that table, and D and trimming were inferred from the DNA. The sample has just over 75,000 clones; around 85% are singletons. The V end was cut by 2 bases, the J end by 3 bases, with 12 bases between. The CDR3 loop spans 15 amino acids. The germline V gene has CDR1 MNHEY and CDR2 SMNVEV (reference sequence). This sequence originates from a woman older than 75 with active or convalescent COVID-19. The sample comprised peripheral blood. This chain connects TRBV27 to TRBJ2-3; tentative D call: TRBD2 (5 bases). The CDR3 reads CASSLGGSRTDTQYF. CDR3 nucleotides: TGTGCCAGCAGTTTAGGAGGCAGCCGGACAGATACGCAGTATTTT.